The entry below gives a single T cell receptor (beta chain) sequence along with its context. This specimen comes from a study of blood T cell repertoires in COVID-19. Turning to the study itself: The United States, Italy and Spain provided the acute and convalescent COVID-19 samples. T cells, B-cell-depleted T cells, or PBMCs supplied cDNA or gDNA.

Recruited during active infection, patients (from Seattle) were subsequently followed longitudinally. Looked up from germline, CDR1 is KGHSH and CDR2 is LQKENI. The CDR3 totals 15 residues. V gave up 6 bases and J gave up 1 base, with 14 bases separating them. In the authors' workflow: Researchers report that nucleated cell counts were estimated from reference gene primer amplification. Profiled with immunoSEQ multiplex PCR; TCRdb holds only in-frame clones, not every one. From that table come the V and J calls and clone size; the DNA was used to work out D and trimming. The sample shows roughly 100,000 clones, 76% of them seen only once.

This TCR derives from a man older than 75 with COVID-19, enrolled during active disease. This rearrangement joins TRBV18 to TRBJ2-3; D remains ambiguous. Specimen: peripheral blood. CDR3 in DNA: TGTGCCAGCTCCCCTAATCCAGGCCGCACAGATACGCAGTATTTT. Protein sequence: CASSPNPGRTDTQYF.